These T cell receptor beta chains were read from a single sample in a study of cytomegalovirus exposure and HLA in healthy donors. Sequencing used immunoSEQ multiplex PCR; TCRdb keeps in-frame clones, though not all of them. The sample shows about 180,000 clones, roughly 76% of them seen only once. Specimen: PBMCs. The receptors come from a woman in her late teens or twenties in good health and CMV-seropositive. CDR3s include the opening cysteine and the closing phenylalanine or tryptophan. The order of the fields is CDR3 protein, clone size, J gene, V gene. Not all rows give a size; the values are once, few, many and, for expanded clones, a class.

CASSFRDRGVYGYTF - TRBJ1-2 TRBV6-5
CASSFSGAETQYF - TRBJ2-5 TRBV11-2
CASSPQTESGANVLTF - TRBJ2-6 TRBV28
CASSLRTPYEQYF once TRBJ2-7 TRBV5-8
CASSLGLQGPGHEQYF - TRBJ2-7 TRBV13
CSVEFLGQTFF few TRBJ1-1 TRBV29-1
CASSYGGAGYTEAFF once TRBJ1-1 TRBV6-5
CASSEDLREPYF - TRBJ2-3 TRBV2
CASSTGRHNGDTQYF few TRBJ2-3 TRBV19
CASSPRGRRNEKLFF - TRBJ1-4 TRBV14
CASSLPRSSYNEQFF - TRBJ2-1 TRBV19
CASMAPGGRERTDTQYF - TRBJ2-3 TRBV7-9
CASSFPYYSNQPQHF - TRBJ1-5 TRBV19
CASSDDGAGREQFF - TRBJ2-1 TRBV6-4
CSVGSRQSTEAFF - TRBJ1-1 TRBV29-1
CASSLRSGGATGELFF - TRBJ2-2 TRBV7-3
CASSPNPGLAGGSTGELFF - TRBJ2-2 TRBV14
CASSQESTGAVNTEAFF - TRBJ1-1 TRBV4-3
CASSWGGVNTEAFF - TRBJ1-1 TRBV7-2
CASTEGAGYEQYF - TRBJ2-7 TRBV2
CASSQDGRGREQYF - - TRBV4-1
CASSSRGMNTEAFF - TRBJ1-1 TRBV5-1
CASSHGGPDTQYF - TRBJ2-3 TRBV4-3
CASSFPGGNTEAFF - TRBJ1-1 TRBV7-9
CASSLTLAIDEQYF - TRBJ2-7 TRBV5-1
CASRQDRGYGYTF - TRBJ1-2 TRBV5-1
CASSLSLKETQYF - TRBJ2-5 TRBV5-1
CASSFRDLGAYEQYF - TRBJ2-7 TRBV7-2
CACSQGPTEAFF - TRBJ1-1 TRBV30
CASSPRALSGGQETQYF - TRBJ2-5 TRBV7-2